This TCR beta chain was captured in a study of OX40 agonist ivuxolimab in advanced cancers. Across the study: Three patients, one with hepatocellular carcinoma and two with cutaneous melanoma, achieved partial responses. Findings of the study overall: The authors also found low normalized T-cell clonal expansion in some nonresponders.

Using immunoSEQ multiplex PCR, the repertoire was profiled, and TCRdb retains in-frame clones only, with some absent. The sample has 70,000 to 95,000 clones, approximately 80% seen once. Points on this clone: Its antigen is as yet unknown.

The TCR originated in an adult with an advanced solid tumor such as melanoma, head and neck, liver or kidney cancer. The source material was CD4+ or CD8+ T cells sorted from blood, sampled in a trial of the OX40 agonist ivuxolimab.

In DNA form, the CDR3 reads TGTGCCAGCAGCCTCTCACAGGGGCTGAGAGAGACCCAGTACTTC. Its translation: CASSLSQGLRETQYF. The chain uses TRBV4-2 and TRBJ2-5; 7 nucleotides line up with TRBD1. The CDR3 length is 15 residues. The ends lost 4 bases at V and 4 bases at J; junction bases unmatched: 9. Germline V gene data show CDR1 as LGHNA and CDR2 as YNFKEQ.